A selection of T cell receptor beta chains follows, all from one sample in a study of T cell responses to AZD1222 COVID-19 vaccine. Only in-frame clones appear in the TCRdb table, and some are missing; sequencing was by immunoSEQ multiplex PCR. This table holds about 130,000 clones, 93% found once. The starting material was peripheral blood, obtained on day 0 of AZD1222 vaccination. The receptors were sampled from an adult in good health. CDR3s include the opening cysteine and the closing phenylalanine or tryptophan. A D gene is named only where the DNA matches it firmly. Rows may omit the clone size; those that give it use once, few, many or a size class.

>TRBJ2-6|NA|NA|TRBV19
CASGTGAGANVLTF
TGTGCCAGCGGTACGGGGGCAGGGGCCAACGTCCTGACTTTC
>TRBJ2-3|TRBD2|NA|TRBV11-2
CASSLSSGRASDTQYF
TGTGCCAGCAGCTTGTCTAGCGGGAGGGCCTCAGATACGCAGTATTTT
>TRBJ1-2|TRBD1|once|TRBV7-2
CASSLPTGRDGYTF
TGTGCCAGCAGCTTACCGACAGGGAGGGATGGCTACACCTTC
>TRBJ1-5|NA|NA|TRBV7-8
CASSLEGGGYSNQPQHF
TGTGCCAGCAGCTTAGAGGGGGGCGGTTATAGCAATCAGCCCCAGCATTTT
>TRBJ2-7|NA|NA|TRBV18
CASSPETEDLSEQYF
TGTGCCAGCTCACCGGAGACGGAGGACCTCTCCGAGCAGTACTTC
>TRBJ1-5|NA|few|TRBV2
CASSERGGGRQPQHF
TGTGCCAGCAGTGAACGTGGGGGCGGACGACAGCCCCAGCATTTT
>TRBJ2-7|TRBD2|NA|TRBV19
CASSGTSIEQYF
TGTGCCAGTAGTGGGACTAGTATCGAGCAGTACTTC
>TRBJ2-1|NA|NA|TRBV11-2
CASSHPGAHEQFF
TGTGCCAGCAGCCACCCGGGGGCCCATGAGCAGTTCTTC
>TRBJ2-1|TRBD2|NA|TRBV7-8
CASSLSGPYNEQFF
TGTGCCAGCAGCCTTAGCGGGCCCTACAATGAGCAGTTCTTC
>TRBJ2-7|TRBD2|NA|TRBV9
CASSPGLAGDEQYF
TGTGCCAGCAGCCCTGGACTAGCGGGAGACGAGCAGTACTTC
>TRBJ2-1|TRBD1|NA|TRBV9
CASSPGQGGNEQFF
TGTGCCAGCAGCCCCGGACAGGGAGGAAATGAGCAGTTCTTC
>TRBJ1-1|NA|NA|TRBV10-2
CASSDSGQGSTEAFF
TGCGCCAGCAGTGACTCGGGGCAGGGATCCACTGAAGCTTTCTTT
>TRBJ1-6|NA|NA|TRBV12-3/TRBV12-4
CASSLASLPPLHF
TGTGCCAGCAGTTTAGCGAGCCTTCCACCCCTCCACTTT
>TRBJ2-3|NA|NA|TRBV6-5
CASSYGGPTKQYF
TGTGCCAGCAGTTATGGAGGACCGACCAAGCAGTATTTT
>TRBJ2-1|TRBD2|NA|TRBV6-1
CASSEYAGGPYNEQFF
TGTGCCAGCAGTGAATATGCGGGAGGGCCCTACAATGAGCAGTTCTTC
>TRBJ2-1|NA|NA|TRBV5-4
CASSSAEDPYNEQFF
TGTGCCAGCAGCTCCGCGGAGGACCCCTACAATGAGCAGTTCTTC
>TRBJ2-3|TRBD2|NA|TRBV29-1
CSVASGRALADTQYF
TGCAGCGTGGCTAGCGGGAGGGCCTTGGCAGATACGCAGTATTTT
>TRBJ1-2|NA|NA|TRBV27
CASSPYWGGYTF
TGTGCCAGCAGTCCCTACTGGGGTGGCTACACCTTC
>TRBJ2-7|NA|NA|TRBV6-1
CASSEFQQVPDEQYF
TGTGCCAGCAGTGAGTTCCAGCAGGTCCCAGACGAGCAGTACTTC
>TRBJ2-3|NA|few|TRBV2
CASSGGTHPDTQYF
TGTGCCAGCAGTGGGGGCACCCATCCAGATACGCAGTATTTT
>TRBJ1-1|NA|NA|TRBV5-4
CASSPGRARDENTEAFF
TGTGCCAGCAGCCCTGGAAGGGCGAGGGATGAGAACACTGAAGCTTTCTTT
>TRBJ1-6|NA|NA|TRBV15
CATSRVRSRSSYNSPLHF
TGTGCCACCAGCAGAGTACGCTCCAGGAGCTCCTATAATTCACCCCTCCACTTT
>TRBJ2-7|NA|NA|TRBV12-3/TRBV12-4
CASSSQTVYEQYF
TGTGCCAGCAGTAGTCAGACAGTCTACGAGCAGTACTTC
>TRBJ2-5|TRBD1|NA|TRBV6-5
CASSSGQVQETQYF
TGTGCCAGCAGCTCAGGACAGGTTCAAGAGACCCAGTACTTC
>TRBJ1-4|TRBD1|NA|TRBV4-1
CASSHSGGQGSEKLFF
TGCGCCAGCAGCCATAGCGGGGGACAGGGAAGTGAAAAACTGTTTTTT
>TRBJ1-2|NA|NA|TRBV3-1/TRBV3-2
CASSHQGSYGYTF
TGTGCCAGCAGCCATCAAGGGTCCTATGGCTACACCTTC
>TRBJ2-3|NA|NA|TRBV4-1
CASSRGFGRLADTQYF
TGCGCCAGCAGCAGGGGTTTCGGGCGTTTGGCAGATACGCAGTATTTT
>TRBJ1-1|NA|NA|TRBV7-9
CASSLVGRGEAFF
TGTGCCAGCAGCTTAGTCGGTAGGGGTGAAGCTTTCTTT
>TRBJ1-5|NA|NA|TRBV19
CASSIRGSNQPQHF
TGTGCCAGTAGTATCAGGGGTAGCAATCAGCCCCAGCATTTT
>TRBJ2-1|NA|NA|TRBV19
CASSIDPRGGNKQFF
TGTGCCAGTAGTATAGACCCCCGAGGCGGCAATAAGCAGTTCTTC
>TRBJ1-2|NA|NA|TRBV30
CAWMLYRSAEDYGYTF
TGTGCCTGGATGCTTTACCGGTCAGCGGAGGACTATGGCTACACCTTC
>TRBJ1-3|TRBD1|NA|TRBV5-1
CASSPGQDSGNTIYF
TGCGCCAGCAGCCCCGGACAGGACTCTGGAAACACCATATATTTT
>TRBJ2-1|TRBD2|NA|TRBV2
CASLLAGGSGEQFF
TGTGCCAGCTTGTTGGCGGGAGGGAGTGGTGAGCAGTTCTTC
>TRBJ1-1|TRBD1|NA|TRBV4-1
CASSQRDRQNTEAFF
TGCGCCAGCAGCCAGCGGGACAGACAGAACACTGAAGCTTTCTTT
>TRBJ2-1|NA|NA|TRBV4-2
CASSRAGSSYNEQFF
TGTGCCAGCAGCCGTGCGGGGTCCTCCTACAATGAGCAGTTCTTC
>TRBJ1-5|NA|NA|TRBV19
CASSRGVAGNQPQHF
TGTGCCAGTAGCAGGGGAGTGGCGGGCAATCAGCCCCAGCATTTT
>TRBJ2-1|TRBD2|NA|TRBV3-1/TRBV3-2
CASSRGLPPSYNEQFF
TGTGCCAGCAGTCGGGGACTACCCCCCTCCTACAATGAGCAGTTCTTC
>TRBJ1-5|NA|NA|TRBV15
CATSRDKGGIQPQHF
TGTGCCACCAGCAGAGATAAAGGGGGAATCCAGCCCCAGCATTTT
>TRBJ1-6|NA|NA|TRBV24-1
CATRSANNSPLHF
TGTGCCACCCGTAGTGCAAATAATTCACCCCTCCACTTT
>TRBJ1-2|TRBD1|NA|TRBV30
CAWSFTGVNYGYTF
TGTGCCTGGAGTTTTACAGGGGTTAACTATGGCTACACCTTC